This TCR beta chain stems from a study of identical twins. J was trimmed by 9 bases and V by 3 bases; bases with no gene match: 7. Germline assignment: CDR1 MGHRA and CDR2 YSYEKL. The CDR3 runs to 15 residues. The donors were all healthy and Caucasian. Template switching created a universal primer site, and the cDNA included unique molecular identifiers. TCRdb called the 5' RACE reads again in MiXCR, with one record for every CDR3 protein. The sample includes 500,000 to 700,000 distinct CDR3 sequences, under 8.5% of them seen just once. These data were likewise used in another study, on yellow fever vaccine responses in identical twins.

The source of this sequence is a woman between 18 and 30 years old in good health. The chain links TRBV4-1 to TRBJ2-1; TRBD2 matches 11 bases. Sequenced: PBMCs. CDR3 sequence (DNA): TGCGCCAGCAGCCAGGAAACTAGCGGGAGTGGTGAGCAGTTCTTC. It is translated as CASSQETSGSGEQFF.